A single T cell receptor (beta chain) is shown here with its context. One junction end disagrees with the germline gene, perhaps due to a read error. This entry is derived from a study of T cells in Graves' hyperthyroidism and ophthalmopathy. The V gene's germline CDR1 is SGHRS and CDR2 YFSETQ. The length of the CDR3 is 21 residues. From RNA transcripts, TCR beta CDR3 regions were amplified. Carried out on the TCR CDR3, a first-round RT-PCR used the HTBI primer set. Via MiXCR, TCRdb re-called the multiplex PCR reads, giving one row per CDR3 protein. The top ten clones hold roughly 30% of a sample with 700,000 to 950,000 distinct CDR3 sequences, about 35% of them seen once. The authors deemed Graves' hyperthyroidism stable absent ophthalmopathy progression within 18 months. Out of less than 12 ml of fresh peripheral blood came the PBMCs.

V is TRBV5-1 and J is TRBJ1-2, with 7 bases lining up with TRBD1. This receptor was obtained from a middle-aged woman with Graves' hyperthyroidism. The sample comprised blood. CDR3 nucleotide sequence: TGTGCCAGCAGCCCGCGGGACAGAATATTGAAGTTCACCGAAAACTACTATGGCTACACCTTC. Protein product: CASSPRDRILKFTENYYGYTF. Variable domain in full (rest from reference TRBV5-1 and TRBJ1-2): KAGVTQTPRYLIKTRGQQVTLSCSPISGHRSVSWYQQTPGQGLQFLFEYFSETQRNKGNFPGRFSGRQFSNSRSEMNVSTLELGDSALYLCASSPRDRILKFTENYYGYTFGSGTRLTVV.